This TCR beta chain is drawn from a study of regulatory T cells in long-lasting Graves disease. About the research overall: Over 5 years of antithyroid drugs with positive TSH receptor antibodies was taken to mean persistent Graves' disease.

Researchers made TCR beta libraries by using iRepertoire HTBI primers and running Arm-PCR on CDR3 regions. One entry per CDR3 protein, called by TCRdb with MiXCR from the multiplex PCR reads. The sample lists approximately 690,000 distinct CDR3 sequences; around 30% were seen once. The study's findings and limits: Shared public clonotypes totalled about 2,700 in persistent patients, compared with 966 in new patients. Sample size was small, which may have lowered accuracy.

Time point meaning: persistent/refractory GD, antithyroid drugs over 5 years with positive TRAb. Generation of the TCR library employed RNA extracted from PBMCs. Patients came from an endocrinology department in Xi'an, China. The CDR3 extends over 13 amino acids. V was cut by 1 base and J by 4 bases, with 8 bases left in between. Looked up from germline, CDR1 is MGHRA and CDR2 is YSYEKL. As regards this clonotype: Its specificity is unknown.

Source: peripheral blood mononuclear cells (PBMCs), taken when the disease was refractory, from a patient treated with antithyroid drugs. This rearrangement joins TRBV4-1 to TRBJ2-7; D gene ambiguous. The source is a female donor with Graves disease. CDR3 protein: CASSQGILYEQYF. In DNA form, the CDR3 reads TGCGCCAGCAGCCAAGGTATTCTGTACGAGCAGTACTTC.